The clone carrying this T cell receptor (beta chain) was picked up many times. Its target is unknown. From germline, CDR1 is MNHEY and CDR2 SVGEGT. This CDR3 spans 15 amino acids. V gave up 7 bases and J gave up 4 bases; unmatched junction bases: 7. This specimen belongs to a study of regulatory T cells in long-lasting Graves disease. Relying on iRepertoire HTBI primers and Arm-PCR of CDR3 regions, the team built TCR beta libraries. TCRdb reprocessed the multiplex PCR reads via MiXCR and lists one record per CDR3 protein. The table shows approximately 400,000 distinct CDR3 sequences, with approximately 12% occurring only once. The study, taken as a whole, reports: Investigators studied peripheral blood only, not thyroid tissue.

The time point: newly diagnosed GD, antithyroid drugs for less than 3 months. Extracted RNA from PBMCs served as the source of the TCR library. These sequences were also reported in another study, on T cells in Graves' hyperthyroidism and ophthalmopathy.

The origin of this receptor is a woman aged 18-30 years with Graves disease. V gene TRBV6-2 or TRBV6-3 combines with J gene TRBJ2-1, with 10 bases that match TRBD1. Sequencing used peripheral blood mononuclear cells (PBMCs), obtained at new diagnosis, from a patient treated with antithyroid drugs. The CDR3 reads CASTSRQGAYNEQFF. In nucleotides, the CDR3 is TGTGCCAGCACTTCTCGACAGGGGGCTTACAATGAGCAGTTCTTC.